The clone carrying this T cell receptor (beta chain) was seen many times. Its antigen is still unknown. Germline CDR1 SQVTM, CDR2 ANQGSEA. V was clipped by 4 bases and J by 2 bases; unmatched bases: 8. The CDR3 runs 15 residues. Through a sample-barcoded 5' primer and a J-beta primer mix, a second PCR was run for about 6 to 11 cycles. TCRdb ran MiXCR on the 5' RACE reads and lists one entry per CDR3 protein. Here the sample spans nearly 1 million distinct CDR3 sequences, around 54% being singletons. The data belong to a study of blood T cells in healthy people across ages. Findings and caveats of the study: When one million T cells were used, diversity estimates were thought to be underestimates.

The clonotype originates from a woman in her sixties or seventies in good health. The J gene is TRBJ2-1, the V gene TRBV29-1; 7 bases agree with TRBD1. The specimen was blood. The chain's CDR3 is CSVVQGRPTYNEQFF. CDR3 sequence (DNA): TGCAGCGTTGTACAGGGGCGACCGACCTACAATGAGCAGTTCTTC.